This T cell receptor (beta chain) stems from a study of blood T cells in healthy people across ages. Overall study findings and caveats: Among T cells, TCR beta diversity per million cells dropped roughly linearly as age rose. Compared with aged donors, long-lived donors showed fewer expanded clones, suggesting selection.

Germline V CDR1 and CDR2: MNHEY, SVGAGI. V lost 6 bases to trimming and J lost 2 bases, with 10 bases between them. This CDR3 spans 13 amino acids. This clonotype was detected ten times or more. Its target is not known. For the second PCR, which ran for 7 to 11 cycles, a sample-barcoded 5' primer and a J-beta primer mix were used. TCRdb reprocessed the 5' RACE reads with MiXCR, giving one entry per CDR3 protein. The sample contains some 800,000 distinct CDR3 sequences, under 55% of which appear only once. The TCR originated in a man aged 60 to 69 in good health. The sample taken for sequencing was blood. This sequence joins TRBV6-5 and TRBJ2-5, with D unresolved. The CDR3 is CASSLTVQETQYF. In DNA form, the CDR3 reads TGTGCCAGCAGCTTAACGGTTCAAGAGACCCAGTACTTC.